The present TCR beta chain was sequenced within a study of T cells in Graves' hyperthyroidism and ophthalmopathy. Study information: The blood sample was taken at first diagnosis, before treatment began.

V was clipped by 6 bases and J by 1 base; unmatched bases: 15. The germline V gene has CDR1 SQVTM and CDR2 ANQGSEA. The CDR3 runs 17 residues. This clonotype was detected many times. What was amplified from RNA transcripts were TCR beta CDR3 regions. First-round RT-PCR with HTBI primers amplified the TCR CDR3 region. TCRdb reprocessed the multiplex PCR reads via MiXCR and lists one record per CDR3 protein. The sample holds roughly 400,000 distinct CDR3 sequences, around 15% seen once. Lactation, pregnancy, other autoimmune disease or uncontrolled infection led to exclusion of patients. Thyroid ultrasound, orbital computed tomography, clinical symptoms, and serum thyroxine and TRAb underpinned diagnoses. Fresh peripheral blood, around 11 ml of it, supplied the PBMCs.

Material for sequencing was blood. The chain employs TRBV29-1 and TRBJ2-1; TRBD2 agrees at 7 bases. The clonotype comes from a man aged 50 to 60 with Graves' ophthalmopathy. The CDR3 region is CSVADATGTKSYNEQFF. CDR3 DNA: TGCAGCGTAGCCGACGCCACCGGGACTAAATCCTACAATGAGCAGTTCTTC.